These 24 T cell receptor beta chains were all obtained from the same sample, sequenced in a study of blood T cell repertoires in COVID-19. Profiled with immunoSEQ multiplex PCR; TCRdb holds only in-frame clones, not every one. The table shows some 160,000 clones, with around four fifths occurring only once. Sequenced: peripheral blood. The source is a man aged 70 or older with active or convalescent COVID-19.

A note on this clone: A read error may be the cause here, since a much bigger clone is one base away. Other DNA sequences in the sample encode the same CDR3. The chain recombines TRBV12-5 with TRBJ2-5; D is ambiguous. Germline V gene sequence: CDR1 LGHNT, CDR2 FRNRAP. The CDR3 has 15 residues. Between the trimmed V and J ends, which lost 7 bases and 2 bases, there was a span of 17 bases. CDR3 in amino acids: CASATGTIPQETQYF. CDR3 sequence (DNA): TGTGCTAGTGCCACCGGAACTATCCCTCAAGAGACCCAGTACTTC.

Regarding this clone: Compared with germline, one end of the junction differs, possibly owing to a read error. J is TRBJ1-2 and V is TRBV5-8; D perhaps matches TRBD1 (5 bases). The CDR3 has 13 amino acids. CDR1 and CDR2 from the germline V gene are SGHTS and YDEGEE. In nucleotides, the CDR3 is TGTGCCAGCAGATTGGGGGGGGTTCATGGCTACACCTTC. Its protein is CASRLGGVHGYTF.

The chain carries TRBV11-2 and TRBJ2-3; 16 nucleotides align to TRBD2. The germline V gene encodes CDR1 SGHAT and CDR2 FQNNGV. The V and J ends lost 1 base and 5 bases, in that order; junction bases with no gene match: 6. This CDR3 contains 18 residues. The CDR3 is CASSLVGLAGGLRDTQYF. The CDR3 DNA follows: TGTGCCAGCAGCTTAGTGGGACTAGCGGGGGGGCTCAGAGATACGCAGTATTTT.

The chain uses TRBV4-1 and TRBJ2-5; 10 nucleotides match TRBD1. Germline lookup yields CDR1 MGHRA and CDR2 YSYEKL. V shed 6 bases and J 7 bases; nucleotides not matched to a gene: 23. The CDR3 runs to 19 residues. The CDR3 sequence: CASSTTLSLGTGDFGTQYF. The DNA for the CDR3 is TGCGCCAGCAGTACCACCCTCTCCCTTGGGACAGGGGATTTCGGGACCCAGTACTTC.

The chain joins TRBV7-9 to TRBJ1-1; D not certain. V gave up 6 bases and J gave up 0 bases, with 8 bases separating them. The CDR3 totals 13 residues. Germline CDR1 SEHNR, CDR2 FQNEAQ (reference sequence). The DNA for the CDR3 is TGTGCCAGCAGTCGTATTCTGAACACTGAAGCTTTCTTT. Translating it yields CASSRILNTEAFF.

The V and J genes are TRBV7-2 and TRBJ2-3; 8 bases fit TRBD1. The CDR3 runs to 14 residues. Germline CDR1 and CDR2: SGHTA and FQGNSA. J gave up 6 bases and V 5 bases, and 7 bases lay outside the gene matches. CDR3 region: CASSARTGSDTQYF. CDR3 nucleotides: TGTGCCAGCAGCGCCCGGACAGGGTCCGATACGCAGTATTTT.

The CDR3 protein is CATLYQKNNKNGYTF. The CDR3 region has the DNA TGTGCCACTCTTTATCAGAAGAATAATAAGAATGGCTACACCTTC. V usage is TRBV6-5 and J usage is TRBJ1-2, with D uncertain. The germline V and J ends were trimmed by 10 bases and 6 bases, with 24 bases remaining between them. This CDR3 spans 15 amino acids. CDR1 is MNHEY and CDR2 is SVGAGI in the germline V gene.

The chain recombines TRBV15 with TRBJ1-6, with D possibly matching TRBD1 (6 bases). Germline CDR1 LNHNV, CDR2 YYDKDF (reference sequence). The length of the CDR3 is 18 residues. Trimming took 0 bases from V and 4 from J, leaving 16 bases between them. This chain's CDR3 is CATSRDRLGAIYNSPLHF. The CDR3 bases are TGTGCCACCAGCAGAGATCGTCTGGGGGCGATTTATAATTCACCCCTCCACTTT.

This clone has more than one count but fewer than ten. This CDR3 is CASSLGTGDTDTQYF. In DNA form, the CDR3 reads TGTGCCAGCAGCTTAGGGACAGGGGATACAGATACGCAGTATTTT. V and J are TRBV11-3 and TRBJ2-3; 9 bases match TRBD1. This CDR3 has 15 residues. CDR1 SGHNT and CDR2 YENEEA come from the germline V gene. J gave up 3 bases and V 1 base, and 2 bases lay outside the gene matches.

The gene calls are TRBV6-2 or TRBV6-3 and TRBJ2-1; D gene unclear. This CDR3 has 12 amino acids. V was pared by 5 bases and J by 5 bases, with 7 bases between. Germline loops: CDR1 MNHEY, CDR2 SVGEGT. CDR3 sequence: CASSATNNEQFF. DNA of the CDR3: TGTGCCAGCAGTGCAACAAACAATGAGCAGTTCTTC.

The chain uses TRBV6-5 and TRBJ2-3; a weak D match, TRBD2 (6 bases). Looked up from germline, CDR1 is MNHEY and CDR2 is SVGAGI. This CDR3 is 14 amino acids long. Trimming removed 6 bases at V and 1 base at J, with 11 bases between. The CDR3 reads CASRWDSRTDTQYF. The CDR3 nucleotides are TGTGCCAGCAGATGGGACTCCCGCACAGATACGCAGTATTTT.

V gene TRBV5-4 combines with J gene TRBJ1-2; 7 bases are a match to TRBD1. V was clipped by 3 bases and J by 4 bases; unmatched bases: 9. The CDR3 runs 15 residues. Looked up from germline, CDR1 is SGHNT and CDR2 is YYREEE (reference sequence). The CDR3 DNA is TGTGCCAGCAGCTCCGGGACGACAGGGCGCTATGGCTACACCTTC. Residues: CASSSGTTGRYGYTF.

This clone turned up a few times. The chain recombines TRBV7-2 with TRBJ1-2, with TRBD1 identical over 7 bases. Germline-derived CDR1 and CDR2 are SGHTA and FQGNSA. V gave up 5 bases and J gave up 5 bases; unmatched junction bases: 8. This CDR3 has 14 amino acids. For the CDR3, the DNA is TGTGCCAGCAGCCTATCTTCAGGGGGTTATGGCTACACCTTC. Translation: CASSLSSGGYGYTF.

The CDR3 reads CASSVGTGGTYEQYF. The CDR3 region has the DNA TGTGCCAGCAGTGTGGGGACAGGGGGAACCTACGAGCAGTACTTC. This chain joins TRBV2 and TRBJ2-7; 11 nucleotides agree with TRBD1. Germline trimming cut 4 bases from V and 2 bases from J; bases unmatched to any gene: 4. CDR1 SNHLY and CDR2 FYNNEI come from the germline V gene. CDR3 length equals 15 residues.

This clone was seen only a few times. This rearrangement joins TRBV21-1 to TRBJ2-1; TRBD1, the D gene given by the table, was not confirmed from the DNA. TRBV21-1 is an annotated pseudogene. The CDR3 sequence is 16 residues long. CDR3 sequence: CASSRADRDSYNEQFF. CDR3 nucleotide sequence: TGTGCCAGCAGCAGAGCAGACAGGGACTCCTACAATGAGCAGTTCTTC.

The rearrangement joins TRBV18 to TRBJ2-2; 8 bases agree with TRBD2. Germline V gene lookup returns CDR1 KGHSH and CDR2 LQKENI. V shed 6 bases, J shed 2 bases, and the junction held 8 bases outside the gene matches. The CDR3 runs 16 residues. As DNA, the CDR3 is TGTGCCAGCTCTTGGGCCAGCGGGGGAAACACCGGGGAGCTGTTTTTT. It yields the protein CASSWASGGNTGELFF.

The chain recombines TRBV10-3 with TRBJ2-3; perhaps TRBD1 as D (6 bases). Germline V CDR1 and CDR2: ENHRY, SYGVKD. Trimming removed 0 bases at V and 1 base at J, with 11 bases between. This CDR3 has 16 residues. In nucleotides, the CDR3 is TGTGCCATCAGTGAGTCTAGGGGGATGGGCACAGATACGCAGTATTTT. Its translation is CAISESRGMGTDTQYF.

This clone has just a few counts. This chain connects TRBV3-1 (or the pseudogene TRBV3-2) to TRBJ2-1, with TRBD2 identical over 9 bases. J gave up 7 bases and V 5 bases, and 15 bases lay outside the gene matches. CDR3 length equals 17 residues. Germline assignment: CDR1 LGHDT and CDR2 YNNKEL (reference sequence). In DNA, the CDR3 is TGTGCCAGCAGCAAAGGGGGATTTAGCGGGAGCTATAATGAGCAGTTCTTC. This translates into CASSKGGFSGSYNEQFF.

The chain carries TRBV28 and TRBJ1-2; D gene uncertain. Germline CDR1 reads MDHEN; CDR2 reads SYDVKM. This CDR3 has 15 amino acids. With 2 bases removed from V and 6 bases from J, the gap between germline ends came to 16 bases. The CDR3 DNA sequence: TGTGCCAGCAGTTTACCCCGTCTGGGCGCCCATGGCTACACCTTC. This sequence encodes CASSLPRLGAHGYTF.

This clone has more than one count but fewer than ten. CDR3 sequence reads: CASSPPHLGGQPQHF. CDR3 nucleotide sequence: TGTGCCAGCTCACCACCACACCTGGGGGGTCAGCCCCAGCATTTT. V gene TRBV18 combines with J gene TRBJ1-5; D might be TRBD1 (5 bases). The CDR3 extends over 15 amino acids. Germline lookup yields CDR1 KGHSH and CDR2 LQKENI. V gave up 0 bases and J gave up 6 bases, with 12 bases separating them.

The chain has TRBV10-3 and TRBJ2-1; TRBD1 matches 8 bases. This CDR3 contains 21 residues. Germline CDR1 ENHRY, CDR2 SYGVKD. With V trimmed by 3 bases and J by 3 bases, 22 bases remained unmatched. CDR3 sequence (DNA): TGTGCCATCAGTGATCCACCCCCTCCTCCTCCTCAGGGGGCGGTCTACAATGAGCAGTTCTTC. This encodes CAISDPPPPPPQGAVYNEQFF.

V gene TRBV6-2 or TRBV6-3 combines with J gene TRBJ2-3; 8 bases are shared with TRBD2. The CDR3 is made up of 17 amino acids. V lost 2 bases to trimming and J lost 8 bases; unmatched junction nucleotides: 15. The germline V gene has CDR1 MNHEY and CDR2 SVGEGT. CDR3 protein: CASSYPGLGGSGGTQYF. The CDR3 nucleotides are TGTGCCAGCAGTTACCCGGGACTAGGGGGGTCCGGCGGTACGCAGTATTTT.

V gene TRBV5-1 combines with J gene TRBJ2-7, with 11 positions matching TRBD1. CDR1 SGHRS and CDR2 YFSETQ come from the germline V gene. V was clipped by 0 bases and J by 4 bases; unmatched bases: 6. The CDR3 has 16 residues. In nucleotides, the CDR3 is TGCGCCAGCAGCTTGGACACGGACAGGGGGCAGTACGAGCAGTACTTC. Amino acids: CASSLDTDRGQYEQYF.

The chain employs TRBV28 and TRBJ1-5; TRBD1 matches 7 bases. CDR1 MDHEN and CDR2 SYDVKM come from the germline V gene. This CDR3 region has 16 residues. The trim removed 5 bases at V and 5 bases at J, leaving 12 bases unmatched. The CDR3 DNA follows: TGTGCCAGCAGTAGCCTAGGGACAGCCTTAGATCAGCCCCAGCATTTT. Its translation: CASSSLGTALDQPQHF.